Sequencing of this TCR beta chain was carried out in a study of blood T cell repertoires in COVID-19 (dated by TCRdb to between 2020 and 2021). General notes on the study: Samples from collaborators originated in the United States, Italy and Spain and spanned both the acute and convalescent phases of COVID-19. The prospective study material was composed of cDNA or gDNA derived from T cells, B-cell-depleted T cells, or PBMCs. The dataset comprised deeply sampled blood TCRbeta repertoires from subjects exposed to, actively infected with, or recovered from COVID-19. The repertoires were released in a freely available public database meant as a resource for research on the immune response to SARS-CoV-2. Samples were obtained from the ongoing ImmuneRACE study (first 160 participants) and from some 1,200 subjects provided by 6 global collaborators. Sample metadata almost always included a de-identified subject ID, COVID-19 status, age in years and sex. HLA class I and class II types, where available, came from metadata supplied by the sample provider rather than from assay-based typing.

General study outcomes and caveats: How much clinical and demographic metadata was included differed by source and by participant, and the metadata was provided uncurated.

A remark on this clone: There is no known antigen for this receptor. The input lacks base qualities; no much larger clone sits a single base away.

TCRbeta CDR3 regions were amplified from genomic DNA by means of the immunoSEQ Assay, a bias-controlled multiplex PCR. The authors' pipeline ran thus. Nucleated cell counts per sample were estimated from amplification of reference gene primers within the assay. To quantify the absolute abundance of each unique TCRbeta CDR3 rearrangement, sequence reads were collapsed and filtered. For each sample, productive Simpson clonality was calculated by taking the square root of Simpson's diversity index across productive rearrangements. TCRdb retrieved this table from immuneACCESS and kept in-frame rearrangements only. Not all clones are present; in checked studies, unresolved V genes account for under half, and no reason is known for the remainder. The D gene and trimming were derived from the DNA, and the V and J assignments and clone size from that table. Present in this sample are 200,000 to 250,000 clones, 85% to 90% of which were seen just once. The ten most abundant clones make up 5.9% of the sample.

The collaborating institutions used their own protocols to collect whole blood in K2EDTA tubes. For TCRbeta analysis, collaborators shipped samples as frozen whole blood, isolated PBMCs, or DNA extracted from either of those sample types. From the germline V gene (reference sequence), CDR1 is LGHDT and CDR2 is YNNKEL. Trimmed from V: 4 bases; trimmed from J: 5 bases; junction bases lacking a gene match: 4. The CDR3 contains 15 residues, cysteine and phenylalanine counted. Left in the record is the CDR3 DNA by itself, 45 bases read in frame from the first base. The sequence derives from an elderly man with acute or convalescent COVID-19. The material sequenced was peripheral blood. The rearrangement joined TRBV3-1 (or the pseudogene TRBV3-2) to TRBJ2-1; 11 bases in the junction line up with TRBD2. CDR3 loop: CASSPVGLADNEQFF. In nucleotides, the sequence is TGTGCCAGCAGCCCCGTGGGACTAGCGGACAATGAGCAGTTCTTC.